Below are 7 T cell receptor beta chains sequenced from a single sample in a study of blood T cell repertoires in COVID-19 (dated by TCRdb to the early 2020s). Receptor libraries were prepared by the immunoSEQ multiplex PCR assay. The source is immuneACCESS, and TCRdb retained only in-frame sequences with V and J called. Part of the clones is not carried over; for the studies checked, unresolved V genes explain less than half of this, and the remainder is unexplained. The sample records about 120,000 clones, approximately 79% of which are singletons. In total, the top ten clones hold 2.5% of the sample. The sample comprised peripheral blood. These receptor sequences come from a man aged 45-65 years with acute or convalescent COVID-19.

The chain links TRBV5-1 to TRBJ2-7; 7 bases are shared with TRBD1. This CDR3 region has 16 residues. Germline assignment: CDR1 SGHRS and CDR2 YFSETQ. J was trimmed by 0 bases and V by 2 bases; bases with no gene match: 8. The DNA of the CDR3 is TGCGCCAGCAGCTTCTTAGGGGGCGGTTACTCCTACGAGCAGTACTTC. As protein: CASSFLGGGYSYEQYF.

This clone was detected only a few times. The gene calls are TRBV12-3 or TRBV12-4 and TRBJ1-2; 8 nucleotides match TRBD1. This CDR3 comprises 13 residues. After removal of 5 bases from V and 2 bases from J, the junction contained 1 base not matched to a gene. This CDR3 is CASSRTGNYGYTF. For the CDR3, the DNA is TGTGCCAGCAGTAGGACAGGGAACTATGGCTACACCTTC.

This clone was found a few times. The chain recombines TRBV3-1 (or the pseudogene TRBV3-2) with TRBJ1-4, with TRBD1 identical over 8 bases. Germline V gives CDR1 LGHDT, CDR2 YNNKEL (reference sequence). V shed 3 bases, J shed 7 bases, and the junction held 4 bases outside the gene matches. The CDR3 runs to 14 residues. The CDR3 reads CASSQDRASEKLFF. CDR3 nucleotides: TGTGCCAGCAGCCAGGACAGGGCAAGTGAAAAACTGTTTTTT.

The chain employs TRBV5-1 and TRBJ2-7; D is perhaps TRBD1 (6 bases). Per germline, CDR1 SGHRS and CDR2 YFSETQ. The CDR3 is made up of 15 amino acids. Trimming took 2 bases from V and 4 from J, leaving 16 bases between them. The CDR3 bases are TGCGCCAGCAGCTTACAGCCCCAGGGGTCTTACGAGCAGTACTTC. Its protein product is CASSLQPQGSYEQYF.

This clone was recorded a few times. This chain connects TRBV5-8 to TRBJ1-6, with D hard to call. Germline lookup yields CDR1 SGHTS and CDR2 YDEGEE. Trimming removed 6 bases from V and 3 bases from J, with 13 bases in between. The CDR3 has 15 amino acids. This CDR3 is CASIPPVGYNSPLHF. CDR3 in DNA: TGTGCCAGCATCCCGCCGGTTGGCTATAATTCACCCCTCCACTTT.

The V gene is TRBV12-3 or TRBV12-4, the J gene TRBJ2-4; 9 bases line up with TRBD1. The CDR3 totals 13 residues. Trimming at V came to 5 bases and at J to 8 bases, leaving 4 bases not matched to a gene. The CDR3 sequence is CASSVRDRDIQYF. In nucleotides, the CDR3 is TGTGCCAGCAGTGTCCGGGACAGGGACATTCAGTACTTC.

V usage is TRBV6-5 and J usage is TRBJ1-5, with 9 bases aligning to TRBD1. V shed 5 bases and J 4 bases; nucleotides not matched to a gene: 6. The CDR3 length is 15 residues. Germline V lookup: CDR1 MNHEY, CDR2 SVGAGI. The CDR3, as DNA: TGTGCCAGCAGTAAGGACAGGGGTGGGAATCAGCCCCAGCATTTT. It specifies CASSKDRGGNQPQHF.